These 25 T cell receptor beta chains came from one sample sequenced in a study of CD8 T cells in ankylosing spondylitis. What these receptors recognize is not known. TCRdb ran MiXCR on the 5' RACE reads and lists one entry per CDR3 protein. The sample yields hundreds of thousands of distinct CDR3 sequences, approximately 12% seen once. Study-level findings and limits: Ankylosing spondylitis blood seemed to carry a telltale TCR beta motif made of roughly 8 highly homologous variants.

Sequenced: blood, either unsorted or a sorted T cell fraction (not recorded which). Every receptor here comes from a male donor with ankylosing spondylitis.

This clonotype appeared a few times. The chain carries TRBV12-3 or TRBV12-4 and TRBJ1-5; TRBD1 matches 9 bases. J was trimmed by 10 bases and V by 8 bases; bases with no gene match: 9. The CDR3 has 13 amino acids. The DNA for the CDR3 is TGTGCCAGCGGCAAACAGGGGGCTGGTCCCCAGCATTTT. Protein: CASGKQGAGPQHF.

CDR3 residues: CASSLHLTRSQFF. The CDR3 bases are TGTGCCAGCAGCCTACACCTTACTAGGTCCCAGTTCTTC. The chain has TRBV7-2 and TRBJ2-1; possibly TRBD2 for D (5 bases). The CDR3 spans 13 residues. Per germline, CDR1 SGHTA and CDR2 FQGNSA. Trimming took off 5 bases at V and 13 bases at J, with 18 bases between the two ends.

V gene TRBV6-5 combines with J gene TRBJ1-3; D is unresolved. The V and J ends lost 6 bases and 4 bases respectively, with 7 bases between them. Germline V gene data show CDR1 as MNHEY and CDR2 as SVGAGI. The CDR3 length is 12 residues. CDR3 nucleotide sequence: TGTGCCAGCAGCGCCTGGGGAAACACCATATATTTT. Amino acid sequence: CASSAWGNTIYF.

This clonotype came up many times. The chain has TRBV20-1 and TRBJ1-2; a possible D gene is TRBD1 (5 bases). Between the trimmed V and J ends, which lost 2 bases and 3 bases, there was a span of 16 bases. Germline V gene data show CDR1 as DFQATT and CDR2 as SNEGSKA (reference sequence). This CDR3 region has 15 residues. The DNA for the CDR3 is TGCAGTGCTAGACCATCCAGGGAAAGGGACTATGGCTACACCTTC. Amino acids: CSARPSRERDYGYTF.

The CDR3 coding sequence is TGCGCCAGCAGACCACCCTGGGCCAACGTCCTGACTTTC. As protein: CASRPPWANVLTF. The J gene is TRBJ2-6, the V gene TRBV5-1, with D unclear. V shed 5 bases and J shed 5 bases, with 8 bases lying between them. Per the germline V gene, CDR1 is SGHRS and CDR2 is YFSETQ. The CDR3 is 13 amino acids.

The chain couples TRBV12-3 or TRBV12-4 to TRBJ2-2; 8 bases are shared with TRBD1. The V segment lost 5 bases and the J segment 8 bases; nucleotides outside the gene matches: 10. This CDR3 has 15 amino acids. The CDR3 DNA follows: TGTGCCAGCAGTACCCAGACAGGGGCGAGAGGGGAGCTGTTTTTT. It specifies CASSTQTGARGELFF.

A few counts support this clonotype. V is TRBV20-1 and J is TRBJ2-2; 7 bases fit TRBD1. Germline V lookup: CDR1 DFQATT, CDR2 SNEGSKA (reference sequence). This CDR3 region has 14 residues. After removal of 5 bases from V and 4 bases from J, the junction contained 7 bases not matched to a gene. The CDR3 region has the DNA TGCAGTGCTCCGAAGGGGGCCGGCACCGGGGAGCTGTTTTTT. Translating gives CSAPKGAGTGELFF.

The chain combines TRBV20-1 with TRBJ1-2; a possible D gene is TRBD1 (6 bases). The V end was cut by 3 bases, the J end by 8 bases, with 19 bases between. Germline V lookup: CDR1 DFQATT, CDR2 SNEGSKA (reference sequence). The CDR3 covers 14 residues. DNA for the CDR3: TGCAGTGCTAGGGGATCCTCGGCAGGGGCCGGCTACACCTTC. Protein: CSARGSSAGAGYTF.

This clonotype has only a few counts. The gene calls are TRBV4-1 and TRBJ2-6; D possibly corresponds to TRBD2 (6 bases). This CDR3 has 20 residues. The germline V gene has CDR1 MGHRA and CDR2 YSYEKL. V was clipped by 1 base and J by 1 base, with 20 bases between them. CDR3 nucleotide sequence: TGCGCCAGCAGCCAAGGAGCTGTTCGGCGGGGAACTTCTGGGGCCAACGTCCTGACTTTC. Its translation is CASSQGAVRRGTSGANVLTF.

This clonotype was counted ten times or more. V gene TRBV10-3 combines with J gene TRBJ2-2; D remains ambiguous. V lost 3 bases, J lost 0 bases, and 8 bases lay in between. The CDR3 length is 15 residues. CDR1 and CDR2 from the germline V gene are ENHRY and SYGVKD. The CDR3 sequence is CAISDLHSNTGELFF. CDR3 coding DNA: TGTGCCATCAGTGATCTGCATTCGAACACCGGGGAGCTGTTTTTT.

The chain uses TRBV6-2 or TRBV6-3 and TRBJ1-1, with a weak D call TRBD1 (5 bases). The CDR3 consists of 14 residues. Trimming took off 6 bases at V and 3 bases at J, with 14 bases between the two ends. Per the germline V gene, CDR1 is MNHEY and CDR2 is SVGEGT. This CDR3 is CASRKGGEDTEAFF. CDR3 nucleotide sequence: TGTGCCAGCAGGAAGGGAGGGGAGGACACTGAAGCTTTCTTT.

Only a few counts were recorded for this clonotype. This sequence joins TRBV7-9 and TRBJ1-2, with a tentative D call TRBD1 (5 bases). Germline V gene data show CDR1 as SEHNR and CDR2 as FQNEAQ (reference sequence). This CDR3 has 15 amino acids. The V end was cut by 0 bases, the J end by 4 bases, with 12 bases between. This CDR3 is CASSLAVQDIYGYTF. The CDR3 DNA reads TGTGCCAGCAGCTTAGCAGTACAGGACATCTATGGCTACACCTTC.

This clonotype was found a few times. This chain joins TRBV10-3 and TRBJ2-5; a weak D match, TRBD1 (5 bases). Germline CDR1 and CDR2: ENHRY and SYGVKD. The CDR3 extends over 13 amino acids. V shed 6 bases and J shed 1 base, with 9 bases lying between them. CDR3 region: CAIRDSSQETQYF. The CDR3 region has the DNA TGTGCCATCAGAGACAGCTCCCAAGAGACCCAGTACTTC.

This clonotype was observed a few times. The chain uses TRBV20-1 and TRBJ1-3; the match to TRBD1 covers 11 bases. V shed 3 bases and J 2 bases; nucleotides not matched to a gene: 3. Germline CDR1 and CDR2: DFQATT and SNEGSKA (reference sequence). The CDR3 has 15 residues. CDR3 sequence reads: CSARPGQGAGNTIYF. CDR3 nucleotides: TGCAGTGCTAGGCCGGGACAGGGGGCTGGAAACACCATATATTTT.

A few counts support this clonotype. The J gene is TRBJ1-5, the V gene TRBV7-2; D uncertain. Trimming removed 5 bases from V and 3 bases from J, with 14 bases in between. The CDR3 covers 15 residues. Germline values: CDR1 SGHTA, CDR2 FQGNSA. The CDR3: CASSAAGFSNQPQHF. The CDR3, as DNA: TGTGCCAGCAGCGCCGCGGGATTCTCCAATCAGCCCCAGCATTTT.

This clonotype was seen repeatedly, ten times or more. The V call is TRBV5-1, the J call TRBJ2-1; 8 nucleotides agree with TRBD2. The length of the CDR3 is 15 residues. Per germline, CDR1 SGHRS and CDR2 YFSETQ. The ends lost 4 bases at V and 4 bases at J; junction bases unmatched: 7. The CDR3 spells CASSQGLDQYNEQFF. CDR3 bases: TGCGCCAGCAGCCAGGGACTAGACCAATACAATGAGCAGTTCTTC.

The chain joins TRBV7-6 to TRBJ1-2; the match to TRBD1 covers 7 bases. CDR1 and CDR2 (germline): SGHVS, FNYEAQ. The CDR3 runs to 14 residues. V shed 3 bases and J 3 bases; nucleotides not matched to a gene: 4. The CDR3 sequence: CASSLDTGDYGYTF. As DNA, the CDR3 is TGTGCCAGCAGCTTGGACACAGGGGACTATGGCTACACCTTC.

This clonotype has a count of ten or more. The CDR3 sequence: CASSSGRDKSDTQYF. CDR3 bases: TGTGCCAGCAGTTCTGGCAGGGACAAATCAGATACGCAGTATTTT. V gene TRBV27 combines with J gene TRBJ2-3; perhaps TRBD1 as D (6 bases). V lost 4 bases, J lost 4 bases, and 15 bases lay in between. The CDR3 length is 15 residues. Germline V gives CDR1 MNHEY, CDR2 SMNVEV (reference sequence).

The V gene is TRBV20-1, the J gene TRBJ2-7; D is ambiguous. The CDR3 consists of 13 residues. Per the germline V gene, CDR1 is DFQATT and CDR2 is SNEGSKA (reference sequence). V lost 5 bases and J lost 0, with 11 bases in between. CDR3 in DNA: TGCAGTGCTGGAACCCCCGGCTCCTACGAGCAGTACTTC. The encoded protein is CSAGTPGSYEQYF.

The V gene is TRBV27, the J gene TRBJ2-7, with TRBD2 matching over 10 bases. Germline values: CDR1 MNHEY, CDR2 SMNVEV (reference sequence). This CDR3 region has 16 residues. Trimming took 7 bases from V and 8 from J; bases not matched to a gene: 17. CDR3 sequence reads: CASTSEVSVAGGKQYF. As DNA, the CDR3 is TGTGCCAGCACCTCCGAAGTATCGGTAGCGGGAGGCAAGCAGTACTTC.

This clonotype has a handful of counts. The rearrangement joins TRBV5-1 to TRBJ1-6, with D tentatively TRBD1 (5 bases). Germline V gene data show CDR1 as SGHRS and CDR2 as YFSETQ. Trimming cost V 0 bases and J 5 bases, with 15 bases left between them. This CDR3 comprises 17 residues. The CDR3 sequence is CASSLVLGVGDNSPLHF. CDR3 DNA sequence: TGCGCCAGCAGCTTGGTACTAGGGGTGGGGGATAATTCACCCCTCCACTTT.

The rearrangement links TRBV20-1 to TRBJ1-1, with D tentatively TRBD1 (5 bases). The CDR3 consists of 11 residues. V shed 4 bases and J shed 4 bases, with 7 bases lying between them. The germline gives CDR1 DFQATT, CDR2 SNEGSKA (reference sequence). CDR3 in DNA: TGCAGTGCTACGACAGTCACTGAAGCTTTCTTT. Protein: CSATTVTEAFF.

This rearrangement joins TRBV5-1 to TRBJ2-3, with 7 bases matching TRBD2. Germline trimming cut 5 bases from V and 4 bases from J; bases unmatched to any gene: 4. The V gene's germline CDR1 is SGHRS and CDR2 YFSETQ. The CDR3 has 13 amino acids. The CDR3 DNA reads as TGCGCCAGCAGATGGGCGGGAGCAGATACGCAGTATTTT. This translates into CASRWAGADTQYF.

The chain recombines TRBV5-1 with TRBJ1-4, with D perhaps TRBD1 (6 bases). The V and J ends lost 5 bases and 8 bases respectively, with 13 bases between them. From germline, CDR1 is SGHRS and CDR2 YFSETQ. CDR3 length: 13 amino acids. The CDR3 DNA sequence: TGCGCCAGCAGAGTCCAGGGGAGAGAAAAACTGTTTTTT. Translation: CASRVQGREKLFF.

Many counts were recorded for this clonotype. The chain employs TRBV4-3 and TRBJ1-1; D ambiguous. Germline loops: CDR1 LGHNA, CDR2 YSLEER. V lost 1 base and J 3 bases, leaving 9 bases between the germline ends. The CDR3 covers 14 residues. This chain's CDR3 is CASSQGRADTEAFF. In DNA form, the CDR3 reads TGCGCCAGCAGCCAAGGTCGAGCAGACACTGAAGCTTTCTTT.